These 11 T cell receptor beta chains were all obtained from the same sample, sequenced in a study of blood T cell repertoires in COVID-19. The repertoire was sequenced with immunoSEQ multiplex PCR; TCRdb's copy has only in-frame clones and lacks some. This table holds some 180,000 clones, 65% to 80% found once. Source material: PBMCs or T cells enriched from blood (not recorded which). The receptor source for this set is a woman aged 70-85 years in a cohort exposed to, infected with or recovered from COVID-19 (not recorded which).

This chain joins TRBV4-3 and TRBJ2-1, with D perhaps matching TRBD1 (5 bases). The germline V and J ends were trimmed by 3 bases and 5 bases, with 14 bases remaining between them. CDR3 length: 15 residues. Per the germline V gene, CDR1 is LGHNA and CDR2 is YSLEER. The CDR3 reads CASSQDTDWNNEQFF. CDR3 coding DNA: TGCGCCAGCAGCCAGGACACAGACTGGAACAATGAGCAGTTCTTC.

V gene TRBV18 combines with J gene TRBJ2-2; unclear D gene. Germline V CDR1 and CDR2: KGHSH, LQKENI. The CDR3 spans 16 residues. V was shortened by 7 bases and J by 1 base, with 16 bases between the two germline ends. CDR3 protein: CASLAGSILNTGELFF. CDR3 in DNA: TGTGCCAGCTTGGCAGGATCGATTTTGAACACCGGGGAGCTGTTTTTT.

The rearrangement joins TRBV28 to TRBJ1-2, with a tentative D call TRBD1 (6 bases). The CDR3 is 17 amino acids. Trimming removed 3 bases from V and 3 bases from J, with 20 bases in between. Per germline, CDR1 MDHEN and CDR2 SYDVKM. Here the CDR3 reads CASSFTGRAQVDYGYTF. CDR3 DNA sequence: TGTGCCAGCAGTTTCACAGGGCGTGCACAGGTAGACTATGGCTACACCTTC.

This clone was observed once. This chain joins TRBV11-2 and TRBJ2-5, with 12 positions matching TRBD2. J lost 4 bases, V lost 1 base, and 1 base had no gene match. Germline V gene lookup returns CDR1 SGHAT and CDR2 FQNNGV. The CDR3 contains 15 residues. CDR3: CASSLGLAGAETQYF. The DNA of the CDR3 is TGTGCCAGCAGCTTAGGACTAGCGGGAGCAGAGACCCAGTACTTC. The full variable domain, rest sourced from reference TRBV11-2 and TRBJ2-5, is EAGVAQSPRYKIIEKRQSVAFWCNPISGHATLYWYQQILGQGPKLLIQFQNNGVVDDSQLPKDRFSAERLKGVDSTLKIQPAKLEDSAVYLCASSLGLAGAETQYFGPGTRLLVL.

The CDR3 nucleotides read TGTGCCAGCAGGCGGACAGGGGGGAATGAAAAACTGTTTTTT. Encoded protein: CASRRTGGNEKLFF. The chain employs TRBV7-9 and TRBJ1-4; TRBD1 aligns across 10 bases. Germline V gives CDR1 SEHNR, CDR2 FQNEAQ (reference sequence). The CDR3 covers 14 residues. Trimming cost V 6 bases and J 5 bases; bases outside gene matches: 3.

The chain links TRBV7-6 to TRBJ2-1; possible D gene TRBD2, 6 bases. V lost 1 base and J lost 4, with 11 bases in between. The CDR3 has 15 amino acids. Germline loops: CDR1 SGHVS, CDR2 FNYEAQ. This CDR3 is CASSLDSGRYNEQFF. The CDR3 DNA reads TGTGCCAGCAGCTTAGATTCCGGGAGATACAATGAGCAGTTCTTC.

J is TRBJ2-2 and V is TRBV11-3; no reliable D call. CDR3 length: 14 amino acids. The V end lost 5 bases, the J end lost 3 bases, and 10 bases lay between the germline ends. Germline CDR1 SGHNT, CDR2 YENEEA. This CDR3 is CASSLTAYTGELFF. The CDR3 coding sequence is TGTGCCAGCAGCCTAACAGCTTACACCGGGGAGCTGTTTTTT. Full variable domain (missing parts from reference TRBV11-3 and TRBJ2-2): EAGVVQSPRYKIIEKKQPVAFWCNPISGHNTLYWYLQNLGQGPELLIRYENEEAVDDSQLPKDRFSAERLKGVDSTLKIQPAELGDSAVYLCASSLTAYTGELFFGEGSRLTVL.

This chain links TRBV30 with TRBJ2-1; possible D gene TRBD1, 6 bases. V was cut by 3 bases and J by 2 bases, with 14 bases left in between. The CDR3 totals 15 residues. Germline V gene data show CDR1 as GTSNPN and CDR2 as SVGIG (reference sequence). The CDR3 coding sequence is TGTGCCTGGAGGGAAAAAGGGGGTGCCTACAATGAGCAGTTCTTC. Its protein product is CAWREKGGAYNEQFF.

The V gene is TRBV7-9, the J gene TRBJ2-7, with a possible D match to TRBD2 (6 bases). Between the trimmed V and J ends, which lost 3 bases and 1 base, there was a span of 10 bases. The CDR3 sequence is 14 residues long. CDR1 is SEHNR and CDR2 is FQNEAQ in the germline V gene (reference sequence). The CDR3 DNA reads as TGTGCCAGCAGCTTTATGGAGGGGTCCTACGAGCAGTACTTC. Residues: CASSFMEGSYEQYF.

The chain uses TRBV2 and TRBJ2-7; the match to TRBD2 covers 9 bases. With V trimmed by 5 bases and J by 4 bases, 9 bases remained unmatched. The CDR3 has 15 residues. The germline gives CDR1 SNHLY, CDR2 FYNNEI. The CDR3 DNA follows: TGTGCCAGCAGTCTACATAGCGGGAGTCTTTACGAGCAGTACTTC. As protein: CASSLHSGSLYEQYF.

The CDR3 region has the DNA TGCGCCAGCAGATTCGACGCAGGGGGCTATGGCTACACCTTC. This codes for CASRFDAGGYGYTF. The chain uses TRBV5-1 and TRBJ1-2; 7 positions match TRBD1. Trimming cost V 5 bases and J 4 bases; bases outside gene matches: 8. CDR1 and CDR2 (germline): SGHRS, YFSETQ. This CDR3 has 14 residues.